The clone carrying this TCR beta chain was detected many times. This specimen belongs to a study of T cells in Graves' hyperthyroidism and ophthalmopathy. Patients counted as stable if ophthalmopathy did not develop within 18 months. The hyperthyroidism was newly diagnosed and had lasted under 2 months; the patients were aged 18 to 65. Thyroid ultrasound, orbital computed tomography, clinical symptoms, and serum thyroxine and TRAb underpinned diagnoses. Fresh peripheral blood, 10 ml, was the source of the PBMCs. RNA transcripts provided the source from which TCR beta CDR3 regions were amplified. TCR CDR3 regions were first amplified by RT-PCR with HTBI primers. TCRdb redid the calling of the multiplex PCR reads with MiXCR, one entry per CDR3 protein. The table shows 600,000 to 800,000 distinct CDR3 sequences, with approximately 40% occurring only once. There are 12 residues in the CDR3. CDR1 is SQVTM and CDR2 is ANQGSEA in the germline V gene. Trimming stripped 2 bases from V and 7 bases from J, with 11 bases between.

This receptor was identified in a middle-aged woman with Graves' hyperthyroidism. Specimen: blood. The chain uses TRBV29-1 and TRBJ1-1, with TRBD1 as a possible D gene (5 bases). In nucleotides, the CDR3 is TGCAGCGTTGAAAAGGGGAGGGGTGAAGCTTTCTTT. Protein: CSVEKGRGEAFF.